The 17 T cell receptor beta chains given below trace back to one sample, sequenced in a study of cytomegalovirus exposure and HLA in healthy donors. The method was immunoSEQ multiplex PCR; TCRdb's version includes in-frame clones alone and lacks a portion of them. This table has some 150,000 clones, approximately 89% appearing once. Sequencing used PBMCs. The origin of the receptors is a man younger than 35 in good health and CMV-seronegative.

This clone has a single count. V usage is TRBV27 and J usage is TRBJ2-3; maybe TRBD1 (5 bases). Germline V gene data show CDR1 as MNHEY and CDR2 as SMNVEV (reference sequence). The CDR3 sequence is 17 residues long. The V end lost 5 bases, the J end lost 2 bases, and 20 bases lay between the germline ends. In nucleotides, the CDR3 is TGTGCCAGCAGTCAGCGCACAGGACCGAGAAACACAGATACGCAGTATTTT. Translation gives CASSQRTGPRNTDTQYF.

V is TRBV30 and J is TRBJ1-6; TRBD1 agrees at 10 bases. Germline-derived CDR1 and CDR2 are GTSNPN and SVGIG (reference sequence). V shed 8 bases, J shed 10 bases, and the junction held 8 bases outside the gene matches. The CDR3 sequence is 13 residues long. The CDR3 spells CASGTGDRSPLHF. CDR3 in DNA: TGTGCCAGTGGGACAGGGGATAGATCACCCCTCCACTTT.

CDR3 protein: CASSPKAGGEVNTEAFF. Written as DNA, the CDR3 is TGTGCCAGCAGCCCGAAGGCGGGGGGGGAGGTGAACACTGAAGCTTTCTTT. The chain joins TRBV7-3 to TRBJ1-1; tentatively, D is TRBD1 (5 bases). The CDR3 has 17 residues. Germline CDR1 is SGHTA and CDR2 is FQGTGA. The V gene lost 5 bases and the J gene lost 0 bases, with 19 bases spanning the gap.

This clone has more than one count but fewer than ten. This sequence joins TRBV19 and TRBJ2-7; tentatively, D is TRBD2 (5 bases). This CDR3 has 15 residues. V lost 9 bases and J lost 2, with 20 bases in between. The germline CDR1 and CDR2 sequences are LNHDA and SQIVND (reference sequence). The CDR3 bases are TGTGCCAGCCGCAACCGGGCTAGCTCGACCTACGAGCAGTACGTC. This codes for CASRNRASSTYEQYV.

The rearrangement links TRBV27 to TRBJ1-5; the match to TRBD1 covers 9 bases. The CDR3 totals 17 residues. J lost 3 bases, V lost 5 bases, and 11 bases had no gene match. Per the germline V gene, CDR1 is MNHEY and CDR2 is SMNVEV (reference sequence). CDR3 coding DNA: TGTGCCAGCAGTCTAACTTCGGGACAGGGAATCAATCAGCCCCAGCATTTT. This gives the protein CASSLTSGQGINQPQHF.

In its sample, this clone ranks as medium-sized. The chain combines TRBV14 with TRBJ2-1; D might be TRBD2 (6 bases). Trimming stripped 0 bases from V and 6 bases from J, with 18 bases between. This CDR3 has 17 amino acids. Germline V gene lookup returns CDR1 SGHDN and CDR2 FVKESK. In DNA, the CDR3 is TGTGCCAGCAGCCAAGAGTGGTGGGCTAGCGTGGCCAATGAGCAGTTCTTC. Its protein is CASSQEWWASVANEQFF.

V and J are TRBV5-6 and TRBJ2-3, with 8 bases fitting TRBD1. Germline V lookup: CDR1 SGHDT, CDR2 YYEEEE. V lost 2 bases to trimming and J lost 3 bases; unmatched junction nucleotides: 5. This CDR3 comprises 15 residues. CDR3 amino acids: CASSFFRQGTDTQYF. CDR3 sequence (DNA): TGTGCCAGCAGCTTTTTTCGACAGGGGACAGATACGCAGTATTTT.

This chain joins TRBV30 and TRBJ1-3; 10 bases are shared with TRBD1. Germline V CDR1 and CDR2: GTSNPN, SVGIG (reference sequence). V gave up 5 bases and J gave up 7 bases; unmatched junction bases: 14. The CDR3 covers 16 residues. The CDR3 DNA reads as TGTGCCTGGGGACAGGGGGAAGGTGTTAGGGAGAACACCATATATTTT. Encoded protein: CAWGQGEGVRENTIYF. The full variable domain, in which reference TRBV30 and TRBJ1-3 provide the parts outside the CDR3, is SQTIHQWPATLVQPVGSPLSLECTVEGTSNPNLYWYRQAAGRGLQLLFYSVGIGQISSEVPQNLSASRPQDRQFILSSKKLLLSDSGFYLCAWGQGEGVRENTIYFGEGSWLTVV.

This clone has just a few counts. The V gene is TRBV30, the J gene TRBJ2-1; TRBD2 matches at 14 bases. CDR3 size: 18 residues. Germline V gives CDR1 GTSNPN, CDR2 SVGIG (reference sequence). Trimming removed 1 base from V and 3 bases from J; junction bases left unmatched: 8. The CDR3 DNA sequence: TGTGCCTGGAGTGGGGGACTAGCGGGAGCCCACTTCTACAATGAGCAGTTCTTC. Encoded protein: CAWSGGLAGAHFYNEQFF.

The chain uses TRBV19 and TRBJ2-1; 8 bases align to TRBD1. Germline V lookup: CDR1 LNHDA, CDR2 SQIVND (reference sequence). The CDR3 covers 16 residues. J lost 7 bases, V lost 9 bases, and 17 bases had no gene match. This CDR3 reads CASTADPGGAGNEQFF. DNA of the CDR3: TGTGCCAGCACAGCCGACCCAGGGGGCGCCGGTAATGAGCAGTTCTTC.

CDR3 in DNA: TGTGCCAGCTCACCTGGCCCGTCGACAGGCAACCCAACTAATGAAAAACTGTTTTTT. Protein: CASSPGPSTGNPTNEKLFF. The chain recombines TRBV18 with TRBJ1-4; a weak D match, TRBD1 (6 bases). Per germline, CDR1 KGHSH and CDR2 LQKENI. Trimming removed 3 bases at V and 0 bases at J, with 20 bases between. CDR3 length: 19 residues.

The chain uses TRBV6-5 and TRBJ1-2; 8 nucleotides align to TRBD1. The germline CDR1 and CDR2 sequences are MNHEY and SVGAGI. Trimming removed 5 bases from V and 8 bases from J; junction bases left unmatched: 10. This CDR3 is built from 14 residues. Here the CDR3 reads CASSKGTGPQGYTF. CDR3 DNA sequence: TGTGCCAGCAGTAAGGGGACAGGCCCGCAAGGCTACACCTTC.

The chain uses TRBV18 and TRBJ2-2, with no clear D. The germline V and J ends were trimmed by 10 bases and 0 bases, with 15 bases remaining between them. This CDR3 is built from 15 residues. In germline, CDR1 is KGHSH, CDR2 LQKENI. The CDR3 coding sequence is TGTGCCACCTCCCTAGTCCTCGCGAACACCGGGGAGCTGTTTTTT. Its translation is CATSLVLANTGELFF.

V gene TRBV13 combines with J gene TRBJ2-3, with D possibly matching TRBD2 (5 bases). The CDR3 has 12 residues. Trimming shortened V by 4 bases and J by 4 bases, and 6 bases separated the two germline ends. Per the germline V gene, CDR1 is PRHDT and CDR2 is FYEKMQ (reference sequence). CDR3 protein: CASSWTSDTQYF. The CDR3 nucleotides read TGTGCCAGCAGCTGGACTTCAGATACGCAGTATTTT.

A word on this clone: The identical CDR3 is also encoded by other nucleotide sequences in the sample. The chain employs TRBV5-1 and TRBJ2-3; a weak D match, TRBD2 (6 bases). Trimming took 1 base from V and 1 from J, leaving 10 bases between them. The CDR3 has 15 amino acids. Germline CDR1 and CDR2: SGHRS and YFSETQ. DNA of the CDR3: TGCGCCAGCAGCTTGCGGGGGATGGGCACAGATACGCAGTATTTT. Encoded protein: CASSLRGMGTDTQYF.

The count of this clone is one. This rearrangement joins TRBV5-1 to TRBJ1-2; D not resolved. V dropped 7 bases and J dropped 10 bases, with 20 bases sitting between them. This CDR3 is 13 amino acids long. The V gene's germline CDR1 is SGHRS and CDR2 YFSETQ. The DNA for the CDR3 is TGCGCCAGCGCCCCCGAGGGAGCGAGGATCTACACCTTC. Protein: CASAPEGARIYTF.

This clone was seen just once. The chain recombines TRBV5-8 with TRBJ2-5; TRBD2 matches 14 bases. The V and J ends lost 4 bases and 4 bases, in that order; junction bases with no gene match: 12. The CDR3 consists of 18 residues. Germline V gives CDR1 SGHTS, CDR2 YDEGEE. The CDR3 loop reads CASSLGTSGRSWGETQYF. The CDR3 DNA is TGTGCCAGCAGCCTAGGGACTAGCGGGAGAAGTTGGGGAGAGACCCAGTACTTC.